The rows below give T cell receptor beta chains drawn from one sample of a study of blood T cell repertoires in COVID-19. The method was immunoSEQ multiplex PCR; TCRdb's version includes in-frame clones alone and lacks a portion of them. The repertoire holds roughly 100,000 clones, with about 91% as singletons. Sequencing was performed on peripheral blood. The receptors here all came from a human donor in a cohort sampled during active COVID-19. Both conserved end residues are part of each CDR3. Fields, in order: CDR3 protein, CDR3 DNA, clone size, J gene, CDR3 length, V gene, D gene. A D gene is named only where the DNA matches it firmly. For some rows the clone size is stated as once, few or many, or as a class when expanded; others skip it.

CASSPHWSGVMNPYGYTF TGTGCCAGCAGTCCCCACTGGTCGGGAGTGATGAACCCGTATGGCTACACCTTC NA TRBJ1-2 18 TRBV6-2/TRBV6-3 NA
CASSSLFKQETQYF TGTGCCAGCAGCTCACTATTTAAGCAAGAGACCCAGTACTTC NA TRBJ2-5 14 TRBV7-8 NA
CASSFGLGEEGYTF TGCGCCAGCAGCTTTGGTTTAGGGGAGGAGGGCTACACCTTC once TRBJ1-2 14 TRBV5-1 NA
CASSLGQGLMNTEAFF TGTGCCAGCAGCTTAGGACAGGGGCTTATGAACACTGAAGCTTTCTTT NA TRBJ1-1 16 TRBV5-5 TRBD1
CAWASGRAILETQYF TGTGCCTGGGCTAGCGGGAGGGCCATTTTAGAGACCCAGTACTTC NA TRBJ2-5 15 TRBV30 TRBD2
CASTRTGNYGYTF TGTGCCAGCACACGGACAGGGAACTATGGCTACACCTTC NA TRBJ1-2 13 TRBV6-5 TRBD1
CASSIGTGSTEAFF TGTGCCAGTAGTATTGGTACAGGGAGCACTGAAGCTTTCTTT NA TRBJ1-1 14 TRBV19 NA
CASSQTPGTSTDTQYF TGCGCCAGCAGCCAAACACCCGGGACTAGCACAGATACGCAGTATTTT NA TRBJ2-3 16 TRBV4-3 NA
CASSYSTGNYGYTF TGTGCCAGCAGTTACTCAACAGGCAACTATGGCTACACCTTC NA TRBJ1-2 14 TRBV6-6 NA
CASRNQGATEAFF TGTGCCAGCAGGAATCAGGGTGCCACTGAAGCTTTCTTT once TRBJ1-1 13 TRBV12-3/TRBV12-4 NA
CASSLDPTSGRRNEQFF TGTGCCAGCAGCTTGGACCCAACTAGCGGGAGGAGGAATGAGCAGTTCTTC NA TRBJ2-1 17 TRBV5-4 TRBD2
CASSQDLLISPLHF TGTGCCAGCAGCCAAGATTTATTAATATCACCCCTCCACTTT NA TRBJ1-6 14 TRBV3-1/TRBV3-2 NA
CASSIGESSYNEQFF TGTGCCAGCAGCATCGGGGAGAGCTCCTACAATGAGCAGTTCTTC NA TRBJ2-1 15 TRBV7-9 NA
CASSLVSHGGPEAFF TGTGCCAGCAGCTTAGTTTCGCACGGAGGGCCTGAAGCTTTCTTT NA TRBJ1-1 15 TRBV7-2 NA
CASSQGQGNEKLFF TGTGCCAGCTCCCAGGGACAGGGGAATGAAAAACTGTTTTTT NA TRBJ1-4 14 TRBV18 TRBD1
CASSGLTYNEQFF TGTGCCAGCAGCGGCCTGACTTACAATGAGCAGTTCTTC once TRBJ2-1 13 TRBV7-2 NA
CASTGTQYEQYF TGTGCCAGCACCGGGACACAATACGAGCAGTACTTC NA TRBJ2-7 12 TRBV6-5 NA
CASSLRGTGTDTQYF TGCGCCAGCAGCTTGAGGGGTACAGGCACAGATACGCAGTATTTT NA TRBJ2-3 15 TRBV5-1 NA
CASSFGRIPNEVYGYTF TGTGCCAGCAGCTTTGGTAGAATCCCGAATGAAGTCTATGGCTACACCTTC NA TRBJ1-2 17 TRBV7-2 NA
CASSPTPTSGDTQYF TGTGCCAGCAGCCCTACCCCGACTAGCGGGGATACGCAGTATTTT NA TRBJ2-3 15 TRBV11-3 TRBD2
CASSLVAENTEAFF TGCGCCAGCAGCTTGGTCGCAGAGAACACTGAAGCTTTCTTT NA TRBJ1-1 14 TRBV5-1 NA
CASSYTDIDPREQYF TGTGCCAGCAGTTACACTGATATCGATCCCCGGGAGCAGTACTTC NA TRBJ2-7 15 TRBV6-5 NA
CAWSLVAGPADTQYF TGTGCCTGGAGTTTAGTAGCGGGGCCGGCAGATACGCAGTATTTT once TRBJ2-3 15 TRBV30 TRBD2
CASSQEASGTTDTQYF TGTGCCAGCAGCCAAGAGGCTAGCGGGACTACAGATACGCAGTATTTT once TRBJ2-3 16 TRBV4-2 TRBD2
CASTPTGGRMAFF TGTGCCAGCACCCCGACAGGGGGCAGGATGGCTTTCTTT NA TRBJ1-1 13 TRBV28 TRBD1
CASSLAQGPDTQYF TGTGCCAGCAGCTTAGCCCAGGGGCCAGATACGCAGTATTTT NA TRBJ2-3 14 TRBV7-6 NA
CASNKQGETQYF TGTGCCAGCAACAAACAGGGAGAGACCCAGTACTTC NA TRBJ2-5 12 TRBV9 NA
CASSIGTRSYNEQFF TGTGCCAGTAGTATCGGGACTCGCTCATACAATGAGCAGTTCTTC NA TRBJ2-1 15 TRBV19 NA
CASSRTQGISPLHF TGTGCCAGCAGCAGAACCCAGGGTATTTCACCCCTCCACTTT NA TRBJ1-6 14 TRBV14 NA
CASSLYDSPTDTQYF TGTGCCAGCAGCTTATACGACAGCCCCACAGATACGCAGTATTTT NA TRBJ2-3 15 TRBV5-4 NA
CASSQDILNSQGLRQNTDTQYF TGTGCCAGCAGCCAAGACATTCTTAATTCGCAAGGACTCCGCCAAAACACAGATACGCAGTATTTT once TRBJ2-3 22 TRBV3-1/TRBV3-2 NA
CATSRDEQGVNTGELFF TGTGCCACCAGCAGAGACGAACAGGGGGTGAACACCGGGGAGCTGTTTTTT NA TRBJ2-2 17 TRBV15 TRBD1